The source of this T cell receptor beta chain is a study of T cell repertoires in cytomegalovirus infection. Study in general: Carrying CMV and the relevant HLA type showed in public TCR beta signatures. Study-wide results and limits: Cumulated frequencies of public TCR beta families served to identify carriers of CMV plus the relevant HLA. Dominant in the ex vivo response were TCR beta clonotypes restricted by HLA-C and specific for CMV.

Looked up from germline, CDR1 is MNHNS and CDR2 is SASEGT. This CDR3 is built from 17 residues. V lost 6 bases, J lost 4 bases, and 7 bases stayed unmatched. Notes on this clonotype: Its antigen is undetermined.

Using its own MiXCR run on the reads, TCRdb lists one record per CDR3 protein. This sample has a few hundred thousand distinct CDR3 sequences, with more than 8% found just once. The rearrangement links TRBV6-1 to TRBJ2-2; TRBD2 aligns across 14 bases. Sequenced material: PBMCs. The receptor was isolated from a human donor in good health (CMV status not recorded). Some clones in this sample may be carry-over from other donors' samples. The CDR3 nucleotides read TGTGCCAGCAGGACGACTAGCGGGAGGGCCGGCACCGGGGAGCTGTTTTTT. Protein: CASRTTSGRAGTGELFF.